A selection of T cell receptor beta chains follows, all from one sample in a study of cytomegalovirus exposure and HLA in healthy donors. Some clones are missing from TCRdb's copy, which holds only in-frame ones; the method was immunoSEQ multiplex PCR. Its table lists some 39,000 clones. Sequencing was performed on PBMCs. These receptors were obtained from a male donor in good health and CMV-seronegative. Both conserved end residues are part of each CDR3. D genes are given only for firm matches.

D gene	V gene	J gene	CDR3 protein	CDR3 DNA
TRBD1	TRBV5-1	TRBJ2-3	CASSLGAGGGTDTQYF	TGCGCCAGCAGCTTGGGCGCAGGGGGAGGCACAGATACGCAGTATTTT
TRBD1	TRBV14	TRBJ1-2	CAIGTGSYYTF	TGTGCCATCGGGACAGGGAGTTACTACACCTTC
-	TRBV19	TRBJ2-5	CASSIGGEETQYF	TGTGCCAGTAGTATTGGAGGGGAAGAGACCCAGTACTTC
-	TRBV5-6	TRBJ1-2	CASRIEGVANYGYTF	TGTGCCAGCAGAATCGAGGGGGTGGCTAACTATGGCTACACCTTC
-	TRBV12-2	TRBJ2-7	CASRLTGRVTYEQYF	TGTGCAAGTCGCTTAACGGGCAGGGTCACCTACGAGCAGTACTTC
TRBD1	TRBV18	TRBJ1-1	CASSRQGMNTEAFF	TGTGCCAGCTCACGACAGGGAATGAACACTGAAGCTTTCTTT
TRBD2	TRBV9	TRBJ2-5	CASSVASGGGTQYF	TGTGCCAGCAGCGTGGCTAGCGGGGGAGGGACCCAGTACTTC
TRBD1	TRBV7-9	TRBJ2-7	CASSGQGPAYEQYF	TGTGCCAGCAGCGGACAGGGGCCCGCCTACGAGCAGTACTTC
TRBD1	TRBV28	TRBJ1-5	CASSPGTGTQPQHF	TGTGCCAGCAGTCCCGGGACAGGGACTCAGCCCCAGCATTTT
-	TRBV4-1	TRBJ2-1	CASSRSEGYNEQFF	TGCGCCAGCAGCCGGAGTGAAGGATACAATGAGCAGTTCTTC
-	TRBV6-5	TRBJ1-6	CASSYSREGSPLHF	TGTGCCAGCAGTTACTCCCGGGAAGGGTCACCCCTCCACTTT
TRBD1	TRBV4-1	TRBJ1-5	CASSQDLNRGSNQPQHF	TGCGCCAGCAGCCAAGATCTTAACAGGGGTAGCAATCAGCCCCAGCATTTT
-	TRBV5-5	TRBJ2-7	CASSSGGSSSYEQYF	TGTGCCAGCAGCTCCGGAGGGTCTTCGTCCTACGAGCAGTACTTC
TRBD2	TRBV5-1	TRBJ2-5	CASSLGISGVQETQYF	TGCGCCAGCAGCTTGGGAATTAGCGGGGTTCAAGAGACCCAGTACTTC
-	TRBV7-9	TRBJ2-1	CASSSDNEQFF	TGTGCCAGCAGCTCGGACAATGAGCAGTTCTTC
TRBD1	TRBV7-2	TRBJ1-1	CASSLDRGFRNTEAFF	TGTGCCAGCAGCTTAGACAGGGGGTTTAGGAACACTGAAGCTTTCTTT
TRBD1	TRBV7-2	TRBJ1-5	CASSPGTGNSNQPQHF	TGTGCCAGCAGCCCAGGGACAGGGAATAGCAATCAGCCCCAGCATTTT
-	TRBV7-8	TRBJ2-1	CASSRRGGATDEQFF	TGTGCCAGCAGCCGGAGGGGGGGGGCCACGGATGAGCAGTTCTTC
-	TRBV20-1	TRBJ1-1	CTLQGNTEAFF	TGCACCCTACAGGGGAACACTGAAGCTTTCTTT
-	TRBV29-1	TRBJ1-2	CSVSDRGTNAWGYTF	TGCAGCGTTTCCGACCGGGGGACCAATGCCTGGGGCTACACCTTC
TRBD1	TRBV2	TRBJ2-1	CASNRDRGLLYNEQFF	TGTGCCAGCAACCGGGACAGGGGGCTTCTTTACAATGAGCAGTTCTTC
TRBD2	TRBV10-3	TRBJ2-2	CAIRNGGANTGELFF	TGTGCCATCAGGAACGGGGGGGCGAACACCGGGGAGCTGTTTTTT
TRBD1	TRBV29-1	TRBJ1-2	CSVEPGQGANYGYTF	TGCAGCGTTGAACCCGGACAGGGGGCTAACTATGGCTACACCTTC
-	TRBV5-1	TRBJ1-5	CASSLGPNQPQHF	TGCGCCAGCAGCTTGGGGCCCAATCAGCCCCAGCATTTT
-	TRBV19	TRBJ2-5	CASSRGQLETQYF	TGTGCCAGCAGCCGTGGGCAGTTAGAGACCCAGTACTTC
-	TRBV6-1	TRBJ1-1	CASSEIVLLGRSTEAFF	TGTGCCAGCAGTGAAATAGTCCTTTTGGGTCGGAGCACTGAAGCTTTCTTT
-	TRBV7-6	TRBJ1-1	CATARVDNTEAFF	TGTGCCACTGCTCGAGTCGATAACACTGAAGCTTTCTTT
-	TRBV11-2	TRBJ1-1	CASSEFGGGGNTEAFF	TGTGCCAGCAGCGAGTTTGGAGGCGGAGGGAACACTGAAGCTTTCTTT
TRBD1	TRBV5-4	TRBJ1-2	CASSPGTGGGYTF	TGTGCCAGCAGCCCAGGGACAGGGGGTGGCTACACCTTC
TRBD2	TRBV7-8	TRBJ2-1	CAVRSSGGYNEQFF	TGTGCCGTCCGCTCCAGCGGGGGGTACAATGAGCAGTTCTTC
-	TRBV19	TRBJ1-5	CASTTANQPQHF	TGTGCCAGCACGACAGCCAATCAGCCCCAGCATTTT
TRBD1	TRBV25-1	TRBJ2-7	CASSESGGGVYEQYF	TGTGCCAGCAGTGAATCAGGGGGCGGGGTCTACGAGCAGTACTTC